The clone carrying this T cell receptor (beta chain) has just a few counts. This sample stems from a study of blood T cell repertoires in COVID-19. Study summary: Italy, Spain and the United States were the sources of the convalescent and acute COVID-19 samples. T cells, B-cell-depleted T cells, or PBMCs supplied cDNA or gDNA.

Original handling: Reference gene primer amplification gave estimated nucleated cell counts. The method was immunoSEQ multiplex PCR; TCRdb's version includes in-frame clones alone and lacks a portion of them. V, J and clone size derive from that table, while D and trimming were established from the DNA sequence. Here the sample spans about 200,000 clones, more than 65% being singletons. The CDR3 has 16 residues. V was clipped by 4 bases and J by 5 bases; unmatched bases: 9. Germline V CDR1 and CDR2: MGHRA, YSYEKL. Sequencing was performed on peripheral blood. The TCR sequence derives from a human donor in a cohort sampled during active COVID-19. The genes are TRBV4-1 and TRBJ2-7; 12 positions agree with TRBD1. CDR3 bases: TGCGCCAGCAGCCGTTCGACGGGACAGGGGGCTAACGAGCAGTACTTC. It codes for CASSRSTGQGANEQYF.